The 29 T cell receptor beta chains presented below share a single source sample, sequenced in a study of T cells in Graves' hyperthyroidism and ophthalmopathy. RNA transcripts provided the source from which TCR beta CDR3 regions were amplified. The HTBI primer set served for first-round RT-PCR of the TCR CDR3. TCRdb processed the multiplex PCR reads anew with MiXCR; each CDR3 protein has one entry. The sample contains fewer than 750,000 distinct CDR3 sequences, around 15% of which appear only once. Material: blood. These receptors were collected from a woman aged 45 to 65 with Graves' ophthalmopathy.

This clonotype was seen ten or more times. CDR3 nucleotide sequence: TGCGCCAGCAGCTTGGCCGCTAGCGGGAGGTTAGATACGCAGTATTTT. Protein product: CASSLAASGRLDTQYF. V gene TRBV5-1 combines with J gene TRBJ2-3; the match to TRBD2 covers 11 bases. CDR3 length: 16 residues. Per germline, CDR1 SGHRS and CDR2 YFSETQ. V lost 0 bases to trimming and J lost 5 bases; unmatched junction nucleotides: 5.

This chain joins TRBV7-2 and TRBJ2-1; 16 bases match TRBD2. V shed 5 bases, J shed 15 bases, and the junction held 10 bases outside the gene matches. This CDR3 is 15 amino acids long. The V gene's germline CDR1 is SGHTA and CDR2 FQGNSA. DNA of the CDR3: TGTGCCAGCAGCCCCGGGACTAGCGGGAGGGCCAGAGTGTTCTTC. Translation gives CASSPGTSGRARVFF. Based on the CDR3 plus reference TRBV7-2 and TRBJ2-1, the full variable domain is GAGVSQSPSNKVTEKGKDVELRCDPISGHTALYWYRQSLGQGLEFLIYFQGNSAPDKSGLPSDRFSAERTGGSVSTLTIQRTQQEDSAVYLCASSPGTSGRARVFFGPGTRLTVL.

This clonotype was detected many times. The chain employs TRBV2 and TRBJ2-7; D possibly corresponds to TRBD1 (7 bases). The V end was cut by 8 bases, the J end by 2 bases, with 22 bases between. The CDR3 is made up of 16 amino acids. Per germline, CDR1 SNHLY and CDR2 FYNNEI. The chain's CDR3 is CASGGFQTGSTYEQYF. Here the CDR3 DNA reads TGTGCCAGCGGGGGGTTTCAGACAGGGTCGACCTACGAGCAGTACTTC.

This chain links TRBV20-1 with TRBJ2-2; 11 bases agree with TRBD2. Germline assignment: CDR1 DFQATT and CDR2 SNEGSKA (reference sequence). The ends lost 2 bases at V and 3 bases at J; junction bases unmatched: 5. The CDR3 spans 16 residues. The CDR3 DNA follows: TGCAGTGCTAGAAGTCTAGCGGGAGGTTACACCGGGGAGCTGTTTTTT. Amino acid sequence: CSARSLAGGYTGELFF.

This clonotype was seen ten or more times. The chain joins TRBV11-2 to TRBJ2-7; D possibly corresponds to TRBD1 (6 bases). Germline CDR1 SGHAT, CDR2 FQNNGV. Trimming removed 2 bases at V and 5 bases at J, with 10 bases between. The CDR3 is made up of 13 amino acids. The CDR3 reads CASSLYRANEQYF. Written as DNA, the CDR3 is TGTGCCAGCAGCTTATACAGGGCAAACGAGCAGTACTTC.

This clonotype was observed at least ten times. V is TRBV28 and J is TRBJ2-3; maybe TRBD1 (5 bases). There are 13 residues in the CDR3. The germline V gene has CDR1 MDHEN and CDR2 SYDVKM. With 7 bases removed from V and 4 bases from J, the gap between germline ends came to 12 bases. CDR3 sequence (DNA): TGTGCCAGCAACCAGGGAAACGCAGATACGCAGTATTTT. Protein sequence: CASNQGNADTQYF.

This clonotype appeared many times. The chain has TRBV12-5 and TRBJ1-2, with unresolved D. CDR3 length equals 15 residues. CDR1 LGHNT and CDR2 FRNRAP come from the germline V gene. V shed 3 bases and J shed 3 bases, with 14 bases lying between them. In DNA, the CDR3 is TGTGCTAGTGGTTTATGGTCCGCTACCCACTATGGCTACACCTTC. Translation gives CASGLWSATHYGYTF.

This clonotype was seen repeatedly, ten times or more. The rearrangement joins TRBV28 to TRBJ1-1, with a tentative D call TRBD1 (6 bases). Germline assignment: CDR1 MDHEN and CDR2 SYDVKM. The CDR3 has 14 residues. V lost 1 base to trimming and J lost 2 bases, with 8 bases between them. CDR3 DNA: TGTGCCAGCAGTTTATCAGGGGATAACACTGAAGCTTTCTTT. Protein product: CASSLSGDNTEAFF.

This rearrangement joins TRBV20-1 to TRBJ2-7; 9 bases fit TRBD2. This CDR3 has 14 amino acids. Germline loops: CDR1 DFQATT, CDR2 SNEGSKA (reference sequence). The ends lost 0 bases at V and 6 bases at J; junction bases unmatched: 6. The CDR3 bases are TGCAGTGCTAGAGAAGGTAGCGGGAGAGGCGAGCAGTACTTC. This sequence encodes CSAREGSGRGEQYF.

This clonotype was picked up a small number of times. The V call is TRBV7-9, the J call TRBJ2-7, with 10 bases matching TRBD1. V lost 5 bases to trimming and J lost 1 base; unmatched junction nucleotides: 11. The length of the CDR3 is 17 residues. Germline CDR1 is SEHNR and CDR2 is FQNEAQ (reference sequence). The CDR3 loop reads CASSPRDRGLISYEQYF. The CDR3 coding sequence is TGTGCCAGCAGCCCCCGGGACAGGGGCCTAATTTCCTACGAGCAGTACTTC.

This clonotype has just a few counts. The DNA of the CDR3 is TGTGCCAGCAGCTCCGGGACTAGCGGGAGAAAAAGCAATGAGCAGTTCTTC. Protein: CASSSGTSGRKSNEQFF. The V call is TRBV7-9, the J call TRBJ2-1; 14 nucleotides line up with TRBD2. CDR3 size: 17 residues. Germline CDR1 SEHNR, CDR2 FQNEAQ (reference sequence). V trimming: 4 bases; J trimming: 6 bases; junction bases outside the gene matches: 8.

The rearrangement uses TRBV15 and TRBJ2-7; D is possibly TRBD1 (6 bases). V was cut by 8 bases and J by 2 bases, with 13 bases left in between. Germline CDR1 is LNHNV and CDR2 is YYDKDF (reference sequence). The CDR3 runs 13 residues. Written as DNA, the CDR3 is TGTGCCACCTTTTCAGGGGATACCTACGAGCAGTACTTC. This sequence encodes CATFSGDTYEQYF. The complete variable domain, with remaining parts taken from reference TRBV15 and TRBJ2-7, reads DAMVIQNPRYQVTQFGKPVTLSCSQTLNHNVMYWYQQKSSQAPKLLFHYYDKDFNNEADTPDNFQSRRPNTSFCFLDIRSPGLGDTAMYLCATFSGDTYEQYFGPGTRLTVT.

This clonotype was detected ten times or more. V and J are TRBV7-2 and TRBJ2-1; 10 nucleotides line up with TRBD1. CDR3 length: 14 residues. Germline V lookup: CDR1 SGHTA, CDR2 FQGNSA. With V trimmed by 3 bases and J by 6 bases, 2 bases remained unmatched. The CDR3 protein is CASSFRTGGNEQFF. CDR3 coding DNA: TGTGCCAGCAGCTTTAGGACAGGGGGCAATGAGCAGTTCTTC.

In this sample, this clonotype turned up many times. The chain is built from TRBV19 and TRBJ2-7; 7 nucleotides line up with TRBD1. The CDR3 runs to 14 residues. The germline V gene encodes CDR1 LNHDA and CDR2 SQIVND (reference sequence). V was clipped by 4 bases and J by 2 bases; unmatched bases: 5. The CDR3 loop reads CASSSPGQTYEQYF. Here the CDR3 DNA reads TGTGCCAGTAGTAGCCCGGGACAGACCTACGAGCAGTACTTC.

At least ten counts were recorded for this clonotype. V usage is TRBV27 and J usage is TRBJ2-7; D possibly matches TRBD1 or TRBD2 (7 bases each). The germline V and J ends were trimmed by 1 base and 3 bases, with 13 bases remaining between them. Germline CDR1 reads MNHEY; CDR2 reads SMNVEV (reference sequence). The CDR3 is 15 residues long. CDR3 nucleotide sequence: TGTGCCAGCAGTTTATTGGCAGGGGGGGACTACGAGCAGTACTTC. It encodes CASSLLAGGDYEQYF.

The chain combines TRBV9 with TRBJ1-4; TRBD1 matches at 7 bases. The V and J ends lost 1 base and 8 bases, in that order; junction bases with no gene match: 8. Germline CDR1 SGDLS, CDR2 YYNGEE. This CDR3 has 15 residues. CDR3 loop: CASSVSTGRGEKLFF. CDR3 DNA: TGTGCCAGCAGCGTATCGACAGGGCGAGGGGAAAAACTGTTTTTT.

Ten or more counts support this clonotype. The chain employs TRBV20-1 and TRBJ2-5; D is perhaps TRBD1 or TRBD2 (6 bases each). The CDR3 runs 13 residues. V was shortened by 6 bases and J by 5 bases, with 16 bases between the two germline ends. The germline CDR1 and CDR2 sequences are DFQATT and SNEGSKA (reference sequence). This CDR3 reads CSAKGGRFETQYF. CDR3 nucleotide sequence: TGCAGTGCCAAAGGGGGGAGGTTCGAGACCCAGTACTTC.

This clonotype was counted only a few times. The CDR3 nucleotides are TGTGCCAGCAGTGGACACACAAGGGAGACCCAGTACTTC. Translated: CASSGHTRETQYF. The V call is TRBV6-1, the J call TRBJ2-5; D is ambiguous. Per germline, CDR1 MNHNS and CDR2 SASEGT. V was shortened by 4 bases and J by 5 bases, with 11 bases between the two germline ends. This CDR3 is 13 amino acids long.

A word on this clonotype: A junction boundary mismatches the germline segment, possibly from a read error. The V and J genes are TRBV7-3 and TRBJ2-1, with a weak D call TRBD2 (6 bases). CDR1 SGHTA and CDR2 FQGTGA come from the germline V gene. The CDR3 contains 17 residues. CDR3 amino acids: CARSLTASERGYNEQFF. The CDR3 DNA follows: TGTGCCAGGAGCTTAACGGCTAGCGAGAGGGGCTACAATGAGCAGTTCTTC.

In the case of this clonotype: Its ends do not fully match the called genes, so a read error is possible. J is TRBJ2-3 and V is TRBV4-2; weak D call: TRBD2 (6 bases). The CDR3 has 19 amino acids. CDR1 and CDR2 (germline): LGHNA, YNFKEQ. The CDR3 region is CASSHSSESPGSLKDTQYF. As DNA, the CDR3 is TGTGCCAGCAGCCATTCGAGCGAGTCCCCCGGGAGCCTTAAAGATACACAGTATTTT.

This clonotype occurred many times. This chain connects TRBV27 to TRBJ2-5; 7 nucleotides align to TRBD1. There are 13 residues in the CDR3. The V segment lost 6 bases and the J segment 1 base; nucleotides outside the gene matches: 2. Per the germline V gene, CDR1 is MNHEY and CDR2 is SMNVEV (reference sequence). In DNA form, the CDR3 reads TGTGCCAGCAGGAGGGGGCTCCAAGAGACCCAGTACTTC. As protein: CASRRGLQETQYF.

Regarding this clonotype: Given a much more abundant clone one base away, this may be a read error. This chain connects TRBV2 to TRBJ1-1, with D possibly matching TRBD1 (6 bases). With 11 bases removed from V and 2 bases from J, the gap between germline ends came to 15 bases. The CDR3 length is 13 residues. CDR1 is SNHLY and CDR2 is FYNNEI in the germline V gene. The CDR3 coding sequence is TGTGCCTACTCGGACAGAGAAAACACTGAAGCTTTCTTT. Protein: CAYSDRENTEAFF.

This clonotype was detected ten times or more. This chain uses TRBV12-3 or TRBV12-4 with TRBJ2-2; D gene unclear. Trimming removed 7 bases at V and 6 bases at J, with 6 bases between. This CDR3 region has 11 residues. CDR3 coding DNA: TGTGCCAGCACCCTGGCCGGGGAGCTGTTTTTT. This gives the protein CASTLAGELFF.

Ten or more counts support this clonotype. The chain has TRBV7-9 and TRBJ2-2, with D maybe TRBD1 (6 bases). The V gene's germline CDR1 is SEHNR and CDR2 FQNEAQ (reference sequence). V was shortened by 0 bases and J by 0 bases, with 17 bases between the two germline ends. This CDR3 contains 19 residues. Here the CDR3 DNA reads TGTGCCAGCAGCTTAGCCTCAATCAGGGGCCCCTCGAACACCGGGGAGCTGTTTTTT. Its protein is CASSLASIRGPSNTGELFF.

In this sample, this clonotype turned up many times. The gene calls are TRBV6-2 or TRBV6-3 and TRBJ2-7, with D perhaps given as TRBD1 or TRBD2 (5 bases each). Germline lookup yields CDR1 MNHEY and CDR2 SVGEGT. Trimming left V 7 bases short and J 2 bases short, with 24 bases between. The CDR3 extends over 17 amino acids. DNA for the CDR3: TGTGCCAGCAACGACAAGCCCCGGGACGGAAAACCCTACGAGCAGTACTTC. It translates to CASNDKPRDGKPYEQYF.

This clonotype was found many times. This sequence joins TRBV3-1 and TRBJ2-3, with 9 bases fitting TRBD2. There are 15 residues in the CDR3. J was trimmed by 2 bases and V by 6 bases; bases with no gene match: 6. CDR1 LGHDT and CDR2 YNNKEL come from the germline V gene (reference sequence). The CDR3 DNA reads TGTGCCAGCAGAAGACTAGCGGCAACCACAGATACGCAGTATTTT. Translated: CASRRLAATTDTQYF.

The genes are TRBV7-2 and TRBJ2-7; 12 bases map to TRBD1. CDR1 SGHTA and CDR2 FQGNSA come from the germline V gene. The CDR3 length is 16 residues. J lost 7 bases, V lost 5 bases, and 12 bases had no gene match. The CDR3 region is CASSPGRDRGRREQYF. The DNA for the CDR3 is TGTGCCAGCAGCCCCGGTAGGGACAGGGGGCGCCGGGAGCAGTACTTC.

Remarks on this clonotype: A much larger clone differs from this one at a single base, so this may be a read error. The chain recombines TRBV7-9 with TRBJ2-2; maybe TRBD2 (5 bases). This CDR3 contains 13 residues. Germline V gene data show CDR1 as SEHNR and CDR2 as FQNEAQ (reference sequence). CDR3 sequence reads: CASSRSTTGELSF. The DNA of the CDR3 is TGTGCCAGCAGTCGATCAACAACCGGGGAGCTGTCTTTT. The full variable domain, rest sourced from reference TRBV7-9 and TRBJ2-2, is DTGVSQNPRHKITKRGQNVTFRCDPISEHNRLYWYRQTLGQGPEFLTYFQNEAQLEKSRLLSDRFSAERPKGSFSTLEIQRTEQGDSAMYLCASSRSTTGELSFGEGSRLTVL.

This clonotype appeared many times. The rearrangement joins TRBV12-3 or TRBV12-4 to TRBJ1-1; TRBD1 is a possible D gene (6 bases). The germline V and J ends were trimmed by 3 bases and 4 bases, with 12 bases remaining between them. The CDR3 runs 14 residues. The DNA of the CDR3 is TGTGCCAGCAGTTTTGCAGGGGAGGTCACTGAAGCTTTCTTT. Encoded protein: CASSFAGEVTEAFF.